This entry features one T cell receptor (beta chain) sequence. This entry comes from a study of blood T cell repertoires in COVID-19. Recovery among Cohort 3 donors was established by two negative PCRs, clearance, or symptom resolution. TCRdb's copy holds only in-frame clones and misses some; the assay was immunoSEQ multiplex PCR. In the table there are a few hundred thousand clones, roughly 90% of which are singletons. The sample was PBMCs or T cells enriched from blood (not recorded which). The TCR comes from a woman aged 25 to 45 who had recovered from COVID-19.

The CDR3 region is CASSTLVGELFF. In nucleotides, the CDR3 is TGTGCCAGTAGTACTCTAGTGGGGGAGCTGTTTTTT. The rearrangement joins TRBV19 to TRBJ2-2; D ambiguous. Germline V CDR1 and CDR2: LNHDA, SQIVND (reference sequence). There are 12 residues in the CDR3. Trimming pared 4 bases from V and 8 bases from J, leaving 8 bases between.